Listed below are T cell receptor beta chains from one sample, sequenced in a study of blood T cell repertoires in COVID-19. The repertoire was sequenced with immunoSEQ multiplex PCR; TCRdb's copy has only in-frame clones and lacks some. The profile shows under 450,000 clones, 89% of them singletons. Sequences were obtained from peripheral blood. These receptors were collected from a woman aged 35 to 49 with COVID-19, enrolled during active disease. CDR3s include the opening cysteine and the closing phenylalanine or tryptophan. The D gene is left open where the match is weak. Clone size is shown for a subset of rows, as once, few, many or a class of expanded clone.

size | J | V | D | CDR3 | DNA
- | TRBJ1-2 | TRBV28 | TRBD1 | CASSRTGYGYTF | TGTGCCAGCAGCCGGACAGGATATGGCTACACCTTC
- | TRBJ2-5 | TRBV5-1 | - | CASSPVGANFQETQYF | TGCGCCAGCAGCCCCGTCGGAGCAAATTTTCAAGAGACCCAGTACTTC
- | TRBJ2-1 | TRBV7-6 | - | CASSLDLGEQFF | TGTGCCAGCAGCTTAGATCTAGGCGAGCAGTTCTTC
- | TRBJ2-7 | TRBV9 | - | CASSPAGALVYEQYF | TGTGCCAGCAGCCCAGCAGGGGCCCTGGTCTACGAGCAGTACTTC
- | TRBJ2-3 | TRBV9 | TRBD1 | CASSLGTGGIWTDTQYF | TGTGCCAGCAGCCTCGGGACAGGGGGCATTTGGACAGATACGCAGTATTTT
once | TRBJ2-1 | TRBV19 | TRBD2 | CASSIVSGGARGEQFF | TGTGCCAGTAGTATAGTTAGCGGGGGGGCGCGAGGCGAGCAGTTCTTC
- | TRBJ1-5 | TRBV7-2 | TRBD1 | CASSPGQGYQPQHF | TGTGCCAGCAGCCCCGGACAGGGGTATCAGCCCCAGCATTTT
few | TRBJ1-1 | TRBV5-1 | - | CASSSTTGTEAFF | TGCGCCAGCAGCTCAACGACGGGGACTGAAGCTTTCTTT
- | TRBJ1-5 | TRBV15 | - | CATSGVREGNQPQHF | TGTGCCACCAGCGGGGTGAGGGAGGGCAATCAGCCCCAGCATTTT
- | TRBJ1-1 | TRBV6-2/TRBV6-3 | - | CASSYISGDTEAFF | TGTGCCAGCAGTTACATTTCGGGTGACACTGAAGCTTTCTTT
- | TRBJ2-1 | TRBV5-1 | - | CASSLGQTYNEQFF | TGCGCCAGCAGCCTAGGACAGACGTACAATGAGCAGTTCTTC
- | TRBJ1-1 | TRBV7-9 | - | CASKLLGGGSGEAFF | TGTGCCAGCAAGTTACTAGGGGGGGGTTCAGGTGAAGCTTTCTTT
- | TRBJ2-3 | TRBV2 | TRBD2 | CASSTLAGDLDTQYF | TGTGCCAGCAGTACACTAGCGGGGGATTTGGATACGCAGTATTTT
- | TRBJ1-1 | TRBV18 | - | CASSPGRLGNTEAFF | TGTGCCAGCTCACCGGGGAGATTGGGAAACACTGAAGCTTTCTTT
- | TRBJ2-2 | TRBV9 | TRBD1 | CASSVGRGRAGELFF | TGTGCCAGCAGCGTAGGCAGGGGGCGCGCCGGGGAGCTGTTTTTT
- | TRBJ2-3 | TRBV9 | - | CASSVGQTIPGTDTQYF | TGTGCCAGCAGCGTCGGACAGACGATACCGGGCACAGATACGCAGTATTTT
- | TRBJ1-2 | TRBV7-2 | - | CASSFTGKGAYGYTF | TGTGCCAGCAGCTTCACAGGAAAGGGTGCCTATGGCTACACCTTC
once | TRBJ1-2 | TRBV6-6 | TRBD1 | CASSYSVTGEYGYTF | TGTGCCAGCAGTTACTCAGTGACAGGGGAGTATGGCTACACCTTC
- | TRBJ2-1 | TRBV19 | TRBD2 | CASSIVLQAGANNEQFF | TGTGCCAGTAGTATAGTTCTTCAAGCGGGGGCAAACAATGAGCAGTTCTTC
- | TRBJ2-2 | TRBV7-9 | - | CASSRGDTGELFF | TGTGCCAGCAGTCGGGGTGACACCGGGGAGCTGTTTTTT
- | TRBJ2-4 | TRBV4-3 | TRBD1 | CASSQDGDRNIQYF | TGCGCCAGCAGCCAAGATGGGGACAGAAACATTCAGTACTTC
- | TRBJ1-2 | TRBV27 | TRBD1 | CASSPGQRYGYTF | TGTGCCAGCAGCCCGGGACAGCGGTATGGCTACACCTTC
- | TRBJ1-6 | TRBV7-8 | - | CASSLAQNSPLHF | TGTGCCAGCAGCTTAGCACAGAATTCACCCCTCCACTTT
once | TRBJ1-1 | TRBV27 | - | CASSFYRDLNTEAFF | TGTGCCAGCAGTTTCTACAGGGATTTGAACACTGAAGCTTTCTTT
many | TRBJ2-7 | TRBV4-3 | TRBD2 | CASSQDYRLAGEQYF | TGCGCCAGCAGCCAAGATTATCGACTAGCTGGCGAGCAGTACTTC
- | TRBJ2-7 | TRBV11-2 | - | CASSQWGDSSYEQYF | TGTGCCAGCAGCCAATGGGGGGACAGTTCCTACGAGCAGTACTTC
- | TRBJ1-5 | TRBV19 | - | CASRGGASNQPQHF | TGTGCCAGTAGAGGGGGGGCCTCCAATCAGCCCCAGCATTTT
- | TRBJ1-6 | TRBV27 | - | CASSLGGSYNSPLHF | TGTGCCAGCAGCCTGGGGGGTTCCTATAATTCACCCCTCCACTTT
- | TRBJ1-5 | TRBV28 | TRBD1 | CASSPLGTGQGAGQPQHF | TGTGCCAGCAGCCCTTTAGGGACCGGACAGGGGGCGGGTCAGCCCCAGCATTTT
- | TRBJ2-2 | TRBV7-6 | - | CASRLGAVQGTGELFF | TGTGCCAGCAGGTTGGGGGCTGTACAGGGAACCGGGGAGCTGTTTTTT
- | TRBJ2-7 | TRBV28 | TRBD2 | CASKVGGERDEQYF | TGTGCCAGCAAAGTGGGAGGGGAGCGGGACGAGCAGTACTTC
- | TRBJ2-2 | TRBV2 | - | CASSEERVGGELFF | TGTGCCAGCAGTGAGGAGAGGGTCGGCGGGGAGCTGTTTTTT
- | TRBJ1-4 | TRBV7-9 | - | CASSFLDEKLFF | TGTGCCAGCAGCTTCCTTGATGAAAAACTGTTTTTT
- | TRBJ2-7 | TRBV11-1 | - | CASSLGVTASYEQYF | TGTGCCAGCAGCCTAGGGGTGACAGCATCCTACGAGCAGTACTTC
- | TRBJ1-6 | TRBV2 | - | CASRLDSTNSPLHF | TGTGCCAGCAGACTCGACAGCACTAATTCACCCCTCCACTTT
- | TRBJ2-4 | TRBV7-2 | TRBD1 | CASSISGTGFTKNIQYF | TGTGCCAGCAGCATTTCCGGGACAGGGTTTACCAAAAACATTCAGTACTTC
- | TRBJ2-3 | TRBV4-3 | - | CASSQDARGTRTDTQYF | TGCGCCAGCAGCCAAGATGCCCGCGGGACCCGCACAGATACGCAGTATTTT
- | TRBJ2-3 | TRBV5-6 | TRBD2 | CASSPIAGLTDTQYF | TGTGCCAGCAGTCCGATAGCGGGGCTCACAGATACGCAGTATTTT
- | TRBJ1-2 | TRBV28 | - | CASSFGSYGYTF | TGTGCCAGCAGTTTCGGTTCCTATGGCTACACCTTC
- | TRBJ1-3 | TRBV11-2 | TRBD1 | CASRKQGARGSGNTIYF | TGTGCCAGCAGGAAGCAGGGGGCGCGTGGTTCTGGAAACACCATATATTTT
- | TRBJ1-1 | TRBV29-1 | - | CSVDRTGRTFF | TGCAGCGTTGACCGCACAGGGCGAACTTTCTTT
- | TRBJ2-7 | TRBV27 | - | CASSLSPGDTYEQYF | TGTGCCAGCAGTTTATCCCCGGGGGATACCTACGAGCAGTACTTC
- | TRBJ1-1 | TRBV28 | TRBD1 | CASSLWGQGAGDTEAFF | TGTGCCAGCAGTTTATGGGGACAGGGGGCAGGGGACACTGAAGCTTTCTTT
- | TRBJ2-7 | TRBV5-4 | TRBD2 | CASSGGGTYEQYF | TGTGCCAGCAGCGGGGGGGGGACCTACGAGCAGTACTTC
- | TRBJ1-5 | TRBV4-1 | TRBD1 | CASSHDGDRYSNQPQHF | TGCGCCAGCAGCCATGACGGGGACAGATATTCCAATCAGCCCCAGCATTTT
- | TRBJ1-2 | TRBV6-2/TRBV6-3 | - | CASSYSSGVDGYTF | TGTGCCAGCAGTTACTCGAGCGGGGTAGATGGCTACACCTTC
- | TRBJ1-2 | TRBV7-2 | - | CASSLGGGTYGYTF | TGTGCCAGCAGCTTAGGCGGAGGGACCTATGGCTACACCTTC
- | TRBJ2-5 | TRBV10-3 | TRBD2 | CAGSAGTSSGTQYF | TGTGCCGGCTCCGCCGGGACTAGCAGCGGGACCCAGTACTTC
- | TRBJ2-1 | TRBV28 | - | CASSRARGLRRSEQFF | TGTGCCAGCAGCCGTGCCAGGGGCCTGCGAAGAAGTGAGCAGTTCTTC
- | TRBJ2-7 | TRBV7-2 | - | CASSLVGSGIGEQYF | TGTGCCAGCAGCTTAGTAGGTTCAGGGATAGGCGAGCAGTACTTC
- | TRBJ2-3 | TRBV29-1 | TRBD2 | CSVEDRLSGGTDTQYF | TGCAGCGTTGAAGATCGATTGAGCGGGGGCACAGATACGCAGTATTTT
once | TRBJ2-3 | TRBV7-9 | TRBD1 | CASSLPGQGTDTQYF | TGTGCCAGCAGTTTACCGGGACAGGGCACAGATACGCAGTATTTT
- | TRBJ2-7 | TRBV23-1 | - | CASSQGTSYEQYF | TGCGCCAGCAGTCAAGGGACATCCTACGAGCAGTACTTC